The 20 T cell receptor beta chains reported below all come from one sample, sequenced in a study of blood T cell repertoires in COVID-19. Using immunoSEQ multiplex PCR, the repertoire was profiled, and TCRdb retains in-frame clones only, with some absent. The data show some 89,000 clones, around nine tenths seen once. Sequenced sample: peripheral blood. Receptors originate from a man aged 45-60 years with acute or convalescent COVID-19.

V and J are TRBV19 and TRBJ1-5; D remains ambiguous. The CDR3 extends over 14 amino acids. Germline V gives CDR1 LNHDA, CDR2 SQIVND (reference sequence). With 8 bases removed from V and 0 bases from J, the gap between germline ends came to 11 bases. In nucleotides, the CDR3 is TGTGCCAGTTATGGGCCTTATAGCAATCAGCCCCAGCATTTT. Amino acids: CASYGPYSNQPQHF. Looking up the rest from reference TRBV19 and TRBJ1-5 gives the full variable domain: DGGITQSPKYLFRKEGQNVTLSCEQNLNHDAMYWYRQDPGQGLRLIYYSQIVNDFQKGDIAEGYSVSREKKESFPLTVTSAQKNPTAFYLCASYGPYSNQPQHFGDGTRLSIL.

The chain joins TRBV15 to TRBJ2-5; TRBD1 matches at 9 bases. V shed 4 bases and J 4 bases; nucleotides not matched to a gene: 10. Germline CDR1 reads LNHNV; CDR2 reads YYDKDF (reference sequence). This CDR3 has 16 amino acids. The DNA of the CDR3 is TGTGCCACCAGCAAAGATCTGACAGGGGGTGGAGAGACCCAGTACTTC. Protein: CATSKDLTGGGETQYF.

The CDR3 DNA is TGCAGCGTAGAGGACACAGGTAGCTATACGCAGTATTTT. This codes for CSVEDTGSYTQYF. This sequence joins TRBV29-1 and TRBJ2-3; D might be TRBD1 (5 bases). V lost 6 bases to trimming and J lost 7 bases, with 17 bases between them. The CDR3 runs to 13 residues. CDR1 is SQVTM, CDR2 ANQGSEA, per germline.

The rearrangement links TRBV18 to TRBJ2-2, with D possibly being TRBD1 (5 bases). The CDR3 sequence is 14 residues long. Germline CDR1 reads KGHSH; CDR2 reads LQKENI. Trimming shortened V by 3 bases and J by 3 bases, and 8 bases separated the two germline ends. The CDR3 is CASSPGRDTGELFF. The CDR3 DNA follows: TGTGCCAGCTCACCGGGGCGCGACACCGGGGAGCTGTTTTTT.

A single count supports this clone. CDR3 nucleotides: TGTGCCAGCCCTAACAGGGGGTCCTACGAGCAGTACGTC. Translation: CASPNRGSYEQYV. V gene TRBV19 combines with J gene TRBJ2-7; 8 bases are a match to TRBD1. CDR3 length equals 13 residues. Trimming removed 9 bases from V and 1 base from J; junction bases left unmatched: 5. CDR1 and CDR2 from the germline V gene are LNHDA and SQIVND (reference sequence).

V gene TRBV9 combines with J gene TRBJ2-2; possible D gene TRBD1, 7 bases. Germline CDR1 reads SGDLS; CDR2 reads YYNGEE. Trimming removed 4 bases at V and 4 bases at J, with 23 bases between. This CDR3 region has 18 residues. The CDR3 coding sequence is TGTGCCAGCAGCATAGATAAGACAGGGAGGACACCCACCGGGGAGCTGTTTTTT. It encodes CASSIDKTGRTPTGELFF.

J is TRBJ1-6 and V is TRBV13; D gene uncertain. The CDR3 has 13 amino acids. V dropped 7 bases and J dropped 6 bases, with 10 bases sitting between them. Germline lookup yields CDR1 PRHDT and CDR2 FYEKMQ (reference sequence). The CDR3 region is CASTYRGNSPLHF. CDR3 DNA sequence: TGTGCCAGCACCTACCGCGGTAATTCACCCCTCCACTTT.

In its sample, this clone was seen a few times. Written as DNA, the CDR3 is TGTGCCAGCTCATCTCGGACTGTCGCGAACACCGGGGAGCTGTTTTTT. It translates to CASSSRTVANTGELFF. The chain employs TRBV18 and TRBJ2-2; maybe TRBD2 (5 bases). The CDR3 is 16 residues long. Trimming cost V 5 bases and J 0 bases, with 13 bases left between them. CDR1 and CDR2 from the germline V gene are KGHSH and LQKENI.

The chain is built from TRBV7-3 and TRBJ2-2; TRBD1 is a possible D gene (5 bases). This CDR3 has 14 residues. The ends were cut back, 8 bases at V and 0 bases at J, with 10 bases in the middle. Germline V gene lookup returns CDR1 SGHTA and CDR2 FQGTGA. The DNA for the CDR3 is TGTGCCAGCTCGGACACCCCGAACACCGGGGAGCTGTTTTTT. Translating gives CASSDTPNTGELFF.

V and J are TRBV2 and TRBJ2-7; maybe TRBD1 (6 bases). The V end was cut by 4 bases, the J end by 3 bases, with 10 bases between. Germline-derived CDR1 and CDR2 are SNHLY and FYNNEI. This CDR3 comprises 13 residues. The CDR3 loop reads CASSAGALYEQYF. Here the CDR3 DNA reads TGTGCCAGCAGTGCAGGGGCCCTCTACGAGCAGTACTTC.

This chain joins TRBV12-5 and TRBJ2-3, with 8 bases matching TRBD1. V trimming: 4 bases; J trimming: 4 bases; junction bases outside the gene matches: 7. The CDR3 spans 15 residues. Germline lookup yields CDR1 LGHNT and CDR2 FRNRAP. CDR3 bases: TGTGCTAGTGGTTCCACAGGGGGTTTCGCAGATACGCAGTATTTT. It specifies CASGSTGGFADTQYF.

This clone was found once. This chain joins TRBV28 and TRBJ1-1; D not resolved. Trimming took off 2 bases at V and 4 bases at J, with 11 bases between the two ends. Germline V gene lookup returns CDR1 MDHEN and CDR2 SYDVKM. The CDR3 totals 14 residues. The CDR3 loop is CASSLTRGSTEAFF. The CDR3, as DNA: TGTGCCAGCAGTTTAACTCGCGGTAGCACTGAAGCTTTCTTT.

The chain carries TRBV2 and TRBJ2-3, with a tentative D call TRBD2 (6 bases). This CDR3 contains 15 residues. V was cut by 1 base and J by 6 bases, with 14 bases left in between. CDR1 and CDR2 from the germline V gene are SNHLY and FYNNEI. CDR3 DNA: TGTGCCAGCAGTGAAGAGCGGGCCTTAGGGGATACGCAGTATTTT. This encodes CASSEERALGDTQYF. The variable domain in full, completed from reference TRBV2 and TRBJ2-3, reads EPEVTQTPSHQVTQMGQEVILRCVPISNHLYFYWYRQILGQKVEFLVSFYNNEISEKSEIFDDQFSVERPDGSNFTLKIRSTKLEDSAMYFCASSEERALGDTQYFGPGTRLTVL.

The DNA of the CDR3 is TGTGCCAGCAGTCCTCAGGGGGCCGGGTCTAATGAGCAGTTCTTC. Protein: CASSPQGAGSNEQFF. The chain links TRBV6-5 to TRBJ2-1; 8 bases line up with TRBD1. Germline V gene sequence: CDR1 MNHEY, CDR2 SVGAGI. V trimming: 5 bases; J trimming: 7 bases; junction bases outside the gene matches: 10. This CDR3 spans 15 amino acids.

The rearrangement joins TRBV7-6 to TRBJ1-1, with D tentatively TRBD1 (6 bases). The V and J ends lost 3 bases and 4 bases respectively, with 18 bases between them. The CDR3 spans 16 residues. Germline V gene sequence: CDR1 SGHVS, CDR2 FNYEAQ. The CDR3 is CASSLGAGALGTEAFF. The CDR3 nucleotides are TGTGCCAGCAGCTTGGGGGCCGGGGCCTTGGGCACTGAAGCTTTCTTT.

V usage is TRBV28 and J usage is TRBJ2-7; 9 bases match TRBD2. The CDR3 runs to 14 residues. Germline loops: CDR1 MDHEN, CDR2 SYDVKM. Losses at the gene ends were 5 bases for V and 3 bases for J; bases not matched to a gene: 5. As DNA, the CDR3 is TGTGCCAGCAGTCCTCTAGCGGGAAACTACGAGCAGTACTTC. This sequence encodes CASSPLAGNYEQYF.

V gene TRBV7-8 combines with J gene TRBJ2-1, with 7 positions matching TRBD2. Germline lookup yields CDR1 SGHVS and CDR2 FQNEAQ. CDR3 length: 16 amino acids. J gave up 5 bases and V 1 base, and 8 bases lay outside the gene matches. The CDR3 coding sequence is TGTGCCAGCAGCTTAGTTGTTCCTAGCGGAAACAATGAGCAGTTCTTC. This gives the protein CASSLVVPSGNNEQFF.

This sequence joins TRBV3-1 (or the pseudogene TRBV3-2) and TRBJ1-2; D call uncertain. The CDR3 spans 14 residues. Looked up from germline, CDR1 is LGHDT and CDR2 is YNNKEL (reference sequence). V was trimmed by 4 bases and J by 0 bases, leaving 9 bases between them. CDR3 nucleotides: TGTGCCAGCAGCCTTCGAGAGGCTAACTATGGCTACACCTTC. Its protein product is CASSLREANYGYTF.

This clone was detected once. J is TRBJ2-1 and V is TRBV10-3; 11 nucleotides line up with TRBD2. The CDR3 totals 14 residues. From germline, CDR1 is ENHRY and CDR2 SYGVKD. The ends lost 2 bases at V and 8 bases at J; junction bases unmatched: 2. The CDR3 reads CAISETSGGYEQFF. In DNA form, the CDR3 reads TGTGCCATCAGTGAGACTAGCGGGGGCTATGAGCAGTTCTTC.

The rearrangement links TRBV29-1 to TRBJ2-5; tentative D call: TRBD2 (6 bases). This CDR3 region has 11 residues. V was clipped by 5 bases and J by 3 bases, with 7 bases between them. Germline values: CDR1 SQVTM, CDR2 ANQGSEA. The CDR3 DNA is TGCAGCGTTCGCGGGGAAGAGACCCAGTACTTC. It codes for CSVRGEETQYF.